These 16 T cell receptor beta chains originate from one sample sequenced in a study of blood T cell repertoires in COVID-19. The protocol was immunoSEQ multiplex PCR, while the TCRdb copy is restricted to in-frame clones and leaves out a portion. The table lists about 300,000 clones, approximately 86% of them singletons, with under 3% in the top ten. The sequenced sample consisted of PBMCs or T cells enriched from blood (not recorded which). The receptors shown here come from a woman aged 18-29 years who had recovered from COVID-19.

The V call is TRBV2, the J call TRBJ2-3; TRBD2 matches at 13 bases. CDR3 length: 18 residues. V dropped 4 bases and J dropped 7; count of bases not matched to a gene: 14. Germline CDR1 and CDR2: SNHLY and FYNNEI. The CDR3, as DNA: TGTGCCAGCAGTGGGACTAGCGGGAGAGGTTCCCGCCCTAATACGCAGTATTTT. It codes for CASSGTSGRGSRPNTQYF.

This chain links TRBV7-2 with TRBJ2-3, with 10 nucleotides matching TRBD2. There are 15 residues in the CDR3. Losses at the gene ends were 5 bases for V and 1 base for J; bases not matched to a gene: 3. Germline V gene data show CDR1 as SGHTA and CDR2 as FQGNSA. CDR3 sequence: CASSLGLAGTDTQYF. DNA for the CDR3: TGTGCCAGCAGCCTAGGACTAGCGGGCACAGATACGCAGTATTTT.

This rearrangement joins TRBV5-4 to TRBJ2-5, with 9 bases matching TRBD1. The germline CDR1 and CDR2 sequences are SGHNT and YYREEE (reference sequence). This CDR3 region has 15 residues. J gave up 5 bases and V 4 bases, and 9 bases lay outside the gene matches. The CDR3 DNA follows: TGTGCCAGCAGCACCAGGGACAGGGTAGCCGAGACCCAGTACTTC. Translating gives CASSTRDRVAETQYF.

The CDR3 is CARSFEGEGQFF. The CDR3 DNA is TGTGCCCGCTCCTTCGAGGGGGAAGGGCAGTTCTTC. V gene TRBV2 combines with J gene TRBJ2-1; D perhaps matches TRBD1 (6 bases). The germline V gene encodes CDR1 SNHLY and CDR2 FYNNEI. Trimming stripped 11 bases from V and 12 bases from J, with 20 bases between. The CDR3 loop spans 12 amino acids.

This clone was counted only a few times. DNA of the CDR3: TGTGCCAGCAGCCTAGGGGGACAGTCCCTCAGTACGGCATATGGCTACACCTTC. This sequence encodes CASSLGGQSLSTAYGYTF. V gene TRBV7-6 combines with J gene TRBJ1-2; TRBD1 aligns across 7 bases. This CDR3 spans 18 amino acids. Per the germline V gene, CDR1 is SGHVS and CDR2 is FNYEAQ. Trimming removed 5 bases from V and 5 bases from J; junction bases left unmatched: 20.

V and J are TRBV4-2 and TRBJ2-1, with 12 nucleotides matching TRBD2. CDR3 size: 17 residues. J was trimmed by 8 bases and V by 0 bases; bases with no gene match: 8. The germline V gene encodes CDR1 LGHNA and CDR2 YNFKEQ. The CDR3 spells CASSQDLAGGTQDEQFF. The CDR3, as DNA: TGTGCCAGCAGCCAAGATCTAGCGGGAGGGACTCAGGATGAGCAGTTCTTC.

This rearrangement joins TRBV3-1 (or the pseudogene TRBV3-2) to TRBJ1-2; D is unclear. Between the trimmed V and J ends, which lost 1 base and 5 bases, there was a span of 11 bases. The V gene's germline CDR1 is LGHDT and CDR2 YNNKEL (reference sequence). The CDR3 covers 14 residues. The CDR3 nucleotides are TGTGCCAGCAGCCAAGGTCAGATATGGTATGGCTACACCTTC. The encoded protein is CASSQGQIWYGYTF.

V is TRBV19 and J is TRBJ2-5; the match to TRBD1 covers 12 bases. Germline lookup yields CDR1 LNHDA and CDR2 SQIVND (reference sequence). The CDR3 runs 18 residues. Unmatched junction bases numbered 10, after V lost 5 bases and J lost 0 bases. CDR3 sequence: CASSAGTGGDFYQETQYF. DNA for the CDR3: TGTGCCAGTAGTGCCGGGACAGGGGGCGACTTTTACCAAGAGACCCAGTACTTC.

The chain is built from TRBV30 and TRBJ2-1; the D gene is possibly TRBD2 (9 bases). V gave up 0 bases and J gave up 3 bases, with 21 bases separating them. The CDR3 spans 18 residues. Per germline, CDR1 GTSNPN and CDR2 SVGIG (reference sequence). In nucleotides, the CDR3 is TGTGCCTGGAGTGTACAGGGGGTCGGAGCGGGAGGCTACAATGAGCAGTTCTTC. Residues: CAWSVQGVGAGGYNEQFF.

This clone was counted once. The rearrangement uses TRBV2 and TRBJ2-2; the match to TRBD2 covers 9 bases. The germline V gene encodes CDR1 SNHLY and CDR2 FYNNEI. This CDR3 spans 14 amino acids. V lost 8 bases to trimming and J lost 4 bases; unmatched junction nucleotides: 5. CDR3 in DNA: TGTGCCAGCGGCGGGGGGGCCGTCACCGGGGAGCTGTTTTTT. This encodes CASGGGAVTGELFF.

This chain uses TRBV3-1 (or the pseudogene TRBV3-2) with TRBJ1-2; D is ambiguous. Trimming stripped 1 base from V and 8 bases from J, with 14 bases between. Germline V gene data show CDR1 as LGHDT and CDR2 as YNNKEL (reference sequence). The CDR3 is 14 amino acids. The CDR3 sequence: CASSQVNADMGYTF. The DNA for the CDR3 is TGTGCCAGCAGCCAAGTTAACGCAGACATGGGCTACACCTTC.

The chain links TRBV5-1 to TRBJ2-5; 8 positions match TRBD2. Germline lookup yields CDR1 SGHRS and CDR2 YFSETQ. The CDR3 runs to 15 residues. Trimming took 1 base from V and 2 from J; bases not matched to a gene: 4. CDR3 region: CASSLIAGPQETQYF. The CDR3 bases are TGCGCCAGCAGCTTGATAGCGGGACCTCAAGAGACCCAGTACTTC. Filled out from reference TRBV5-1 and TRBJ2-5, the complete variable domain reads KAGVTQTPRYLIKTRGQQVTLSCSPISGHRSVSWYQQTPGQGLQFLFEYFSETQRNKGNFPGRFSGRQFSNSRSEMNVSTLELGDSALYLCASSLIAGPQETQYFGPGTRLLVL.

J is TRBJ1-5 and V is TRBV7-6; D remains ambiguous. CDR3 size: 12 residues. Germline CDR1 and CDR2: SGHVS and FNYEAQ. V lost 5 bases, J lost 4 bases, and 6 bases lay in between. The CDR3: CASSERNQPQHF. The CDR3 nucleotides read TGTGCCAGCAGCGAGAGGAATCAGCCCCAGCATTTT.

This chain connects TRBV2 to TRBJ1-2, with 8 bases lining up with TRBD1. Germline V gene sequence: CDR1 SNHLY, CDR2 FYNNEI. CDR3 length: 16 amino acids. After removal of 4 bases from V and 7 bases from J, the junction contained 14 bases not matched to a gene. CDR3 region: CASSGPTDRGWRGYTF. CDR3 bases: TGTGCCAGCAGTGGTCCAACAGACAGGGGATGGCGTGGCTACACCTTC.

V is TRBV5-6 and J is TRBJ2-5; D not resolved. CDR1 and CDR2 (germline): SGHDT, YYEEEE. The CDR3 covers 15 residues. With 2 bases removed from V and 0 bases from J, the gap between germline ends came to 11 bases. The CDR3 loop reads CASSFNPGYQETQYF. CDR3 in DNA: TGTGCCAGCAGCTTTAATCCCGGGTACCAAGAGACCCAGTACTTC.

This rearrangement joins TRBV11-2 to TRBJ1-3; TRBD1 is a possible D gene (5 bases). Looked up from germline, CDR1 is SGHAT and CDR2 is FQNNGV. There are 15 residues in the CDR3. The V end was cut by 5 bases, the J end by 0 bases, with 11 bases between. CDR3 residues: CASSREGVSGNTIYF. The CDR3 bases are TGTGCCAGCAGCCGCGAAGGGGTCTCTGGAAACACCATATATTTT.